Listed below are T cell receptor beta chains from one sample, sequenced in a study of PD-1 blockade in mismatch repair-deficient tumors. The method was immunoSEQ multiplex PCR; TCRdb's version includes in-frame clones alone and lacks a portion of them. The sample carries 14,000 or so clones, 85% to 90% recorded once. These receptors are not linked to any known antigen. The sequences come from cells cultured in vitro, collected from a patient treated with pembrolizumab. Every receptor here comes from an adult with mismatch repair-deficient cancer. Each CDR3 is given with its conserved first and last residue. The order of the fields is J gene, V gene, D gene, clone size, CDR3 DNA, CDR3 protein. A D gene is named only where the DNA matches it firmly. Some rows mark clone size as missing; the rest say once, few, many or name a class of expanded clone.

TRBJ2-7 | TRBV27 | . | . | TGTGCCAGCAGTTTGTTGGGCACAAGCTCCTACGAGCAGTACTTC | CASSLLGTSSYEQYF
TRBJ1-1 | TRBV27 | TRBD1 | . | TGTGCCAGCAGTTCGCGGACAGGGGACACTGAAGCTTTCTTT | CASSSRTGDTEAFF
TRBJ2-5 | TRBV9 | TRBD1 | . | TGTGCCAGCAGCGTAGGTCCCGGACAGGGAATCTTAGAGACCCAGTACTTC | CASSVGPGQGILETQYF
TRBJ2-7 | TRBV28 | . | once | TGTGCCAGCAGCAACTCCTACGAGCAGTACTTC | CASSNSYEQYF
TRBJ1-5 | TRBV12-5 | . | . | TGTGCTAGTGGTCTCACAGGGAAGTATCAGCCCCAGCATTTT | CASGLTGKYQPQHF
TRBJ2-1 | TRBV27 | . | . | TGTGCCAGCATAGACGGGACCTACAATGAGCAGTTCTTC | CASIDGTYNEQFF
TRBJ1-1 | TRBV15 | TRBD1 | . | TGTGCCACCAGCAGCCCCCAGGGGGGCATCCAAGCCGTCAACACTGAAGCTTTCTTT | CATSSPQGGIQAVNTEAFF
TRBJ2-2 | TRBV7-9 | TRBD1 | . | TGTGCCAGCAGCCCAACAGGGGGGAGTTGGACCGGGGAGCTGTTTTTT | CASSPTGGSWTGELFF
TRBJ1-2 | TRBV2 | . | . | TGTGCCACAGATCAGACGGGGGGCTACACCTTC | CATDQTGGYTF
TRBJ1-5 | TRBV19 | . | . | TGTGCCAGTAGTCCCCGGGCCCGGGATCAGCCCCAGCATTTT | CASSPRARDQPQHF
TRBJ1-2 | TRBV28 | . | . | TGTGCCAGCAGTATCCAAGGGGCGCGGGGCTACACCTTC | CASSIQGARGYTF
TRBJ1-5 | TRBV15 | . | . | TGTGCCACCAGCAGACAGACAGGACGCAATCAGCCCCAGCATTTT | CATSRQTGRNQPQHF
TRBJ2-7 | TRBV15 | . | . | TGTGCCACCAGTCCAGCCGGACGGCCGAGCTCCTACGAGCAGTACTTC | CATSPAGRPSSYEQYF
TRBJ2-1 | TRBV4-1 | TRBD2 | few | TGCGCCAGCAGCCAAGCTACTAGCGGATACAATGAGCAGTTCTTC | CASSQATSGYNEQFF
TRBJ2-5 | TRBV5-1 | TRBD1 | . | TGCGCCAGCTGGGGACAGGGTAGGGAGACCCAGTACTTC | CASWGQGRETQYF
TRBJ1-1 | TRBV4-2 | TRBD1 | . | TGTGCCAGCAGAAATGTAGACAGGGGAGGTAACACTGAAGCTTTCTTT | CASRNVDRGGNTEAFF
TRBJ2-3 | TRBV6-5 | TRBD2 | . | TGTGCCAGCAGCGGGGGGTGGGCGCGGAAAGATACGCAGTATTTT | CASSGGWARKDTQYF
TRBJ2-7 | TRBV21-1 | . | . | TGTGCCAGCAGCAAACGATGCGTCAGCGGGAGTGTCGACGAGCAGTACTTC | CASSKRCVSGSVDEQYF
TRBJ1-2 | TRBV28 | . | once | TGTGCCAGCAGTTTAGGGACGGCCTATGGCTACACCTTC | CASSLGTAYGYTF
TRBJ2-3 | TRBV30 | . | . | TGTGCCTGGAGTTCAGGGGAGATCGGCACAGATACGCAGTATTTT | CAWSSGEIGTDTQYF
TRBJ2-5 | TRBV27 | . | once | TGTGCCAGCAGTTCCTCGTACCAAGAGACCCAGTACTTC | CASSSSYQETQYF
TRBJ1-1 | TRBV28 | . | . | TGTGCCAGCAGTGTCGGGGCGTCTGAAGCTTTCTTT | CASSVGASEAFF
TRBJ1-1 | TRBV27 | TRBD1 | . | TGTGCCAGCAGCCGCCGGGACAGGGGGCGCGAGAACACTGAAGCTTTCTTT | CASSRRDRGRENTEAFF
TRBJ1-3 | TRBV7-6 | . | . | TGTGCCAGCAGCTTAGCTGGGAGACACTTTTTTAGCTCTGGAAACACCATATATTTT | CASSLAGRHFFSSGNTIYF
TRBJ2-2 | TRBV7-2 | . | . | TGTGCCAGCAGCTTATCACTCATGCGGGCCGGGGAGCTGTTTTTT | CASSLSLMRAGELFF
TRBJ2-7 | TRBV11-2 | TRBD2 | . | TGTGCCAGCAGCTTAGTGGGGGGAGGGCCATCCTACGAGCAGTACTTC | CASSLVGGGPSYEQYF
TRBJ2-5 | TRBV19 | . | . | TGTGCCAGTAGTATATCCCGGTTTGTAGCGGAGGAGACCCAGTACTTC | CASSISRFVAEETQYF
TRBJ1-1 | TRBV10-2 | . | medium-sized | TGCGCCAGCAGTTCTGGACGGATGAACACTGAAGCTTTCTTT | CASSSGRMNTEAFF
TRBJ2-7 | TRBV11-3 | TRBD2 | . | TGTGCCAGCAGCAGAGTTAGCGGGAGCTACGAGCAGTACTTC | CASSRVSGSYEQYF
TRBJ1-2 | TRBV11-2 | . | . | TGTGCCAGTTCGGGCGAGGGTTTGAGCGGCTACACCTTC | CASSGEGLSGYTF
TRBJ2-7 | TRBV7-2 | TRBD1 | . | TGTGCCAGCAGCCTAATCCCGCGGACAGGGGGATGGGAGCAGTACTTC | CASSLIPRTGGWEQYF
TRBJ2-2 | TRBV2 | . | . | TGTGCCAGCAGACCGGGACTTAGGGTCGGGGAGCTGTTTTTT | CASRPGLRVGELFF
TRBJ2-1 | TRBV7-3 | TRBD1 | once | TGTGCCAGCAGCCCCGACAGGGTCCACAATGAGCAGTTCTTC | CASSPDRVHNEQFF
TRBJ2-1 | TRBV7-3 | . | . | TGTGCCAGCACCCTGCCAGGGGTGGTCAATGAGCAGTTCTTC | CASTLPGVVNEQFF